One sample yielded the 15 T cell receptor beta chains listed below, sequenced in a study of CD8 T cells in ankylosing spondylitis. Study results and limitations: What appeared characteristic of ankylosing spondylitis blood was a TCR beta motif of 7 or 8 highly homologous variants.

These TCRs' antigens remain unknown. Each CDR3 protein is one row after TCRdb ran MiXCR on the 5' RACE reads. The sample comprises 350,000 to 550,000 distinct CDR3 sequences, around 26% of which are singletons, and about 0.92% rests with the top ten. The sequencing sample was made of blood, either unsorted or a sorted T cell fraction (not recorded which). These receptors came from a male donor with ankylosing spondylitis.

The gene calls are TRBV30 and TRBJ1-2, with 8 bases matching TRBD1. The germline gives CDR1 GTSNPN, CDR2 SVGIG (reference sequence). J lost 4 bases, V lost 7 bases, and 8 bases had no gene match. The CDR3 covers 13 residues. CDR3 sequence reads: CAFDRGRGYGYTF. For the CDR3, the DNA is TGTGCCTTCGACAGGGGCCGGGGCTATGGCTACACCTTC.

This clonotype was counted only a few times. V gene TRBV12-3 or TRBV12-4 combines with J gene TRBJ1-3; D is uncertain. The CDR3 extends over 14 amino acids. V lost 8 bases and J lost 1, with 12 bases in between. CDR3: CASDLRVSGNTIYF. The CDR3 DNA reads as TGTGCCAGCGACCTGCGGGTGTCTGGAAACACCATATATTTT.

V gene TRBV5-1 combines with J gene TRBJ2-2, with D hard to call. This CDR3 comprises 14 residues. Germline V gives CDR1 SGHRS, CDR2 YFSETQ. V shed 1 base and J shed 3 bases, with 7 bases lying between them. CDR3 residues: CASSLIRYTGELFF. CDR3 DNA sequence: TGCGCCAGCAGCTTGATCAGATACACCGGGGAGCTGTTTTTT.

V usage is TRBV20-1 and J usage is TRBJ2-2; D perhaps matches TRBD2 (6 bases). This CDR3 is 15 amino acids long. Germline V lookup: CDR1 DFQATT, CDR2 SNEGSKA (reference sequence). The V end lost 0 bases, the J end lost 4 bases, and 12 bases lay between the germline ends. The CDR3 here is CSARDAGGPTGELFF. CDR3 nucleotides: TGCAGTGCTAGAGATGCCGGAGGGCCCACCGGGGAGCTGTTTTTT.

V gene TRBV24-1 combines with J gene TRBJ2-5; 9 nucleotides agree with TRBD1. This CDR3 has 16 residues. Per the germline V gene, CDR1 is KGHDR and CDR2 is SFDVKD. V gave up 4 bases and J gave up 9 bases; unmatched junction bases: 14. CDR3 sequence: CATSDVVGGTGTAQYF. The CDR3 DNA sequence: TGTGCCACCAGTGACGTCGTGGGGGGGACAGGGACGGCCCAGTACTTC.

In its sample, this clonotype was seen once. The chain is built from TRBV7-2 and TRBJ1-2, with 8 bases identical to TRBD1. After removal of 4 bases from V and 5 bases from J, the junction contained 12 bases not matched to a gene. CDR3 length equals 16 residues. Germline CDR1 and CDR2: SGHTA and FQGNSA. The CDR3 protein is CASSSLRQGPDYGYTF. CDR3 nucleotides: TGTGCCAGCAGCTCCCTGCGACAGGGGCCCGATTATGGCTACACCTTC. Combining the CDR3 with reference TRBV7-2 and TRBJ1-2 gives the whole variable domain GAGVSQSPSNKVTEKGKDVELRCDPISGHTALYWYRQSLGQGLEFLIYFQGNSAPDKSGLPSDRFSAERTGGSVSTLTIQRTQQEDSAVYLCASSSLRQGPDYGYTFGSGTRLTVV.

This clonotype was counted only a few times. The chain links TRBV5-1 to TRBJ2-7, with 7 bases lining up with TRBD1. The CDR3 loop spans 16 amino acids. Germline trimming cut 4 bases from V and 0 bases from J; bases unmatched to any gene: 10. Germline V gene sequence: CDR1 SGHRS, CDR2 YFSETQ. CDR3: CASSPWDSFSSYEQYF. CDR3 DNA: TGCGCCAGCAGCCCGTGGGACAGCTTCAGCTCCTACGAGCAGTACTTC.

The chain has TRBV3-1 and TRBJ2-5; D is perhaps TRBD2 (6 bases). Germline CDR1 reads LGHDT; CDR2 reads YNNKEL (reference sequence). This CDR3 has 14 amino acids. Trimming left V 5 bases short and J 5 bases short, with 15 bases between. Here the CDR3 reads CASSMTLGGETQYF. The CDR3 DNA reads TGTGCCAGCAGCATGACCCTGGGAGGCGAGACCCAGTACTTC.

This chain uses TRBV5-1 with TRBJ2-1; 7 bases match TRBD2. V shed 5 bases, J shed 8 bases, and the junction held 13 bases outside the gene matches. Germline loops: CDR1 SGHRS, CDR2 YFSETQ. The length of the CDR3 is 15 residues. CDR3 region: CASSLTSLGGYEQFF. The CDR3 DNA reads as TGCGCCAGCAGTTTGACTAGCCTGGGGGGATATGAGCAGTTCTTC.

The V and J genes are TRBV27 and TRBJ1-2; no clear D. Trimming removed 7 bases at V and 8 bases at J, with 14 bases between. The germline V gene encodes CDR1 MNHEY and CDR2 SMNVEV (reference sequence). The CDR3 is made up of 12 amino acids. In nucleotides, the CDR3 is TGTGCCAGCAAGGATTCCCGGGAAGGCTACACCTTC. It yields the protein CASKDSREGYTF.

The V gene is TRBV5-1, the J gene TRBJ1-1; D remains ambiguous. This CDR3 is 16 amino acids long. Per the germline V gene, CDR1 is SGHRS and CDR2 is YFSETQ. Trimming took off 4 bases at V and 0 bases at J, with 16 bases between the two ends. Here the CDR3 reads CASSPTAPSVNTEAFF. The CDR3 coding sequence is TGCGCCAGCAGCCCTACGGCCCCATCAGTGAACACTGAAGCTTTCTTT.

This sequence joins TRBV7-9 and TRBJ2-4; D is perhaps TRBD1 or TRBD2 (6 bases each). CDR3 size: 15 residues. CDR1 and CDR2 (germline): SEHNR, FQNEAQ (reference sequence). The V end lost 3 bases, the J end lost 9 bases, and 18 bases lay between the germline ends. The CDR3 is CASSFLDLEGGIQYF. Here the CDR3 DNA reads TGTGCCAGCAGCTTTCTCGACCTAGAGGGGGGCATTCAGTACTTC.

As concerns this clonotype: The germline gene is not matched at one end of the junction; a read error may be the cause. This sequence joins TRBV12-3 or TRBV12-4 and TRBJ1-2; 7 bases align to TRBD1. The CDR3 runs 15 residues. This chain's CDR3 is CASSLAGGSGYGYTF. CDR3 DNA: TGTGCCAGCAGCTTAGCAGGGGGTAGCGGCTATGGCTACACCTTC.

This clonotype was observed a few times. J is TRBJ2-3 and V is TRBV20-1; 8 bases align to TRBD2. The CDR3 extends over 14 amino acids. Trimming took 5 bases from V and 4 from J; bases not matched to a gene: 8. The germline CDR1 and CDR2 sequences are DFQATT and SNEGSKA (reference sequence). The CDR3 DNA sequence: TGCAGTGCTCCCAAGCGGGAGTTTCCAGATACGCAGTATTTT. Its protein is CSAPKREFPDTQYF.

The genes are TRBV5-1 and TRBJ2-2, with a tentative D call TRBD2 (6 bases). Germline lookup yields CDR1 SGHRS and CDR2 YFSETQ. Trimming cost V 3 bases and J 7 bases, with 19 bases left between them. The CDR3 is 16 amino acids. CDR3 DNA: TGCGCCAGCAGCTCCTACTCCGGGACTGAGTTCGGGGAGCTGTTTTTT. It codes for CASSSYSGTEFGELFF.